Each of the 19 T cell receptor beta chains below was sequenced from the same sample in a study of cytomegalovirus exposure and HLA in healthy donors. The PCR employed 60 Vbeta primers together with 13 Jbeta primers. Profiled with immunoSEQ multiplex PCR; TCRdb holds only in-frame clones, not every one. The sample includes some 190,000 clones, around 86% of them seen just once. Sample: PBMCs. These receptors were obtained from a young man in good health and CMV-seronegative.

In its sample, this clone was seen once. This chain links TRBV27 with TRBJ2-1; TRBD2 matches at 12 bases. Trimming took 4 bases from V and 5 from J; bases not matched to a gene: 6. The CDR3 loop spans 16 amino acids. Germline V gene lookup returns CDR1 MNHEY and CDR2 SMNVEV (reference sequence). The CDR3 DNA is TGTGCCAGCAGTTCGACTAGCGGGAGTTTCAACAATGAGCAGTTCTTC. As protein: CASSSTSGSFNNEQFF.

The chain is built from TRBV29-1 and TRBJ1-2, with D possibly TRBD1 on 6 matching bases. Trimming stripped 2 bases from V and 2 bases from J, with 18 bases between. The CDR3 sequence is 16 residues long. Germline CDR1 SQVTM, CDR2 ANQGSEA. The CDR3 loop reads CSVESGEGVRNYGYTF. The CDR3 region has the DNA TGCAGCGTTGAAAGCGGGGAGGGGGTTAGGAACTATGGCTACACCTTC.

In nucleotides, the CDR3 is TGTGCCAGCAGTGAAAGTCTGGGAGCGGGACTCAGCTATGGCTACACCTTC. It yields the protein CASSESLGAGLSYGYTF. The chain couples TRBV25-1 to TRBJ1-2, with D tentatively TRBD1 (5 bases). Per germline, CDR1 MGHDK and CDR2 SYGVNS. The CDR3 is 17 residues long. V lost 2 bases and J lost 4, with 20 bases in between.

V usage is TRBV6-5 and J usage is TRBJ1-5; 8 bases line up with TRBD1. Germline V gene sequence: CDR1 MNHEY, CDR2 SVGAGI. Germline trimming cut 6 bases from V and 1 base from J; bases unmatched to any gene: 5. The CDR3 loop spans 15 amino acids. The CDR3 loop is CASSAGQASNQPQHF. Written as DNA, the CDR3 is TGTGCCAGCAGCGCGGGACAGGCCAGCAATCAGCCCCAGCATTTT.

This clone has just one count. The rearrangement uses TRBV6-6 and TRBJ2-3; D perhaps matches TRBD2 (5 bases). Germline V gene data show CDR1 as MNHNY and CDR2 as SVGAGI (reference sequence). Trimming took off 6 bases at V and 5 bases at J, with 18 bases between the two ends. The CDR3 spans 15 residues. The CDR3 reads CASRLSDRGLDTQYF. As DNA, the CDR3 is TGTGCCAGCAGGTTATCGGATCGGGGTTTAGATACGCAGTATTTT.

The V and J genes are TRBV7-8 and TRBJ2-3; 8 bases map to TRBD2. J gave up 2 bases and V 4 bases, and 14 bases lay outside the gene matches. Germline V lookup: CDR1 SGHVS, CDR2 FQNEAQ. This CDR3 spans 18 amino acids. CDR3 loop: CASSSLVAAGASTDTQYF. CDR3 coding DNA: TGTGCCAGCAGCTCCCTCGTCGCAGCGGGGGCCTCCACAGATACGCAGTATTTT.

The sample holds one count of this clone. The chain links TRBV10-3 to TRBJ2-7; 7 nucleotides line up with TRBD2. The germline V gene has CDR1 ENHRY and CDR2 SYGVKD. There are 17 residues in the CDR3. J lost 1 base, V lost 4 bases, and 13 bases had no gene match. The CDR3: CAISGSIGDYRSYEQYF. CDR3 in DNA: TGTGCCATCAGTGGAAGTATAGGGGACTACCGATCCTACGAGCAGTACTTC.

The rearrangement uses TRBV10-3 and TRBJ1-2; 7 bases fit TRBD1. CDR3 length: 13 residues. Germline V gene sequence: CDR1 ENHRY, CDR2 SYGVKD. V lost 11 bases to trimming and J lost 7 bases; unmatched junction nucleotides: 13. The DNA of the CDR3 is TGTGCCGTCGGAACAGGGGCTAAAGTTGGCTACACCTTC. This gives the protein CAVGTGAKVGYTF.

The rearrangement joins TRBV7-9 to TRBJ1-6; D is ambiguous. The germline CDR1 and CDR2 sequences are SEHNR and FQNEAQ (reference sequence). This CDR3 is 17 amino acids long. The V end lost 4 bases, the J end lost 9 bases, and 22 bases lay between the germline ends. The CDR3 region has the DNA TGTGCCAGCAGCTCGCCGCCGCGGGGTCGTACCACTTCACCCCTCCACTTT. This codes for CASSSPPRGRTTSPLHF.

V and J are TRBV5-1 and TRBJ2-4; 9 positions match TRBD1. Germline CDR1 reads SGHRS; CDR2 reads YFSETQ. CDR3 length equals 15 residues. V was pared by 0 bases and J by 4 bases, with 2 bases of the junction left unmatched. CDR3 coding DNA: TGCGCCAGCAGCTTGGTTGGACAGGGGAAAAACATTCAGTACTTC. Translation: CASSLVGQGKNIQYF.

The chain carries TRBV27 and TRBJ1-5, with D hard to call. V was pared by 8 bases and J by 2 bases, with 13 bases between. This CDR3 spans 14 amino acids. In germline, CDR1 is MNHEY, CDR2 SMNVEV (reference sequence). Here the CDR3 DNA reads TGTGCCAGCTCTTTCGGTTCGCGCAATCAGCCCCAGCATTTT. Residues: CASSFGSRNQPQHF.

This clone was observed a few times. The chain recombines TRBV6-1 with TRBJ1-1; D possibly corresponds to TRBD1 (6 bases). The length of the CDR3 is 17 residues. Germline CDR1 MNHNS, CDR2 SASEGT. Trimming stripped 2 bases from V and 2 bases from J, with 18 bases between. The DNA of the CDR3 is TGTGCCAGCAGTGAATCGGGGGGGGCAGGGGCTAACACTGAAGCTTTCTTT. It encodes CASSESGGAGANTEAFF.

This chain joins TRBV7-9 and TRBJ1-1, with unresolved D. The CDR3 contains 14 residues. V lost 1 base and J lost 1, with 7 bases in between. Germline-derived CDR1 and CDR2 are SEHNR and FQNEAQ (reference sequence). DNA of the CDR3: TGTGCCAGCAGCTTAGTCGCAGGGAACACTGAAGCTTTCTTT. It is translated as CASSLVAGNTEAFF.

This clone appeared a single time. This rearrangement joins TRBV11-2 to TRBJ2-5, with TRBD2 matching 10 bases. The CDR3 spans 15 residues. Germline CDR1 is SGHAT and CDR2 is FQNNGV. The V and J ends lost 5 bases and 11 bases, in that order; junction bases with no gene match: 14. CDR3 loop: CASSASSGGNREQYF. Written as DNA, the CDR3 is TGTGCCAGCAGCGCGTCTAGCGGGGGAAATAGGGAGCAGTACTTC.

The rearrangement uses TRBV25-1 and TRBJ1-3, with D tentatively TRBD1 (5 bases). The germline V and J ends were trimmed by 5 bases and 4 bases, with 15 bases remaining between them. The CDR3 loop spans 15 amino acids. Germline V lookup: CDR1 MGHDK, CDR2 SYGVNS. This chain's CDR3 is CASSSGATAGNTIYF. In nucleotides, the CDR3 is TGTGCCAGCAGTAGCGGGGCCACCGCCGGAAACACCATATATTTT.

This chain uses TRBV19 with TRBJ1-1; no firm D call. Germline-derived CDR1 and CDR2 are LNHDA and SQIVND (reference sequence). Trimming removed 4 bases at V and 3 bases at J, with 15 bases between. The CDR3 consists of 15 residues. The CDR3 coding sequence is TGTGCCAGTAGTAGCCGGGAATCACGGGACACTGAAGCTTTCTTT. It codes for CASSSRESRDTEAFF.

This chain's CDR3 is CASSFDRLSTEAFF. The CDR3 DNA reads as TGTGCCAGCTCATTCGACAGGCTTTCGACTGAAGCTTTCTTT. The chain joins TRBV18 to TRBJ1-1; the D gene is possibly TRBD1 (6 bases). CDR3 length equals 14 residues. Trimming took 5 bases from V and 5 from J, leaving 15 bases between them. Germline CDR1 and CDR2: KGHSH and LQKENI.

The DNA of the CDR3 is TGCGCCAGCAGCCCTCCACTAGCGGGGAACACCGGGGAGCTGTTTTTT. Amino acids: CASSPPLAGNTGELFF. The chain joins TRBV5-1 to TRBJ2-2; 9 bases fit TRBD2. From germline, CDR1 is SGHRS and CDR2 YFSETQ. The V gene end was trimmed by 4 bases and the J gene end by 1 base; junction bases not matched to a gene: 5. This CDR3 has 16 residues.

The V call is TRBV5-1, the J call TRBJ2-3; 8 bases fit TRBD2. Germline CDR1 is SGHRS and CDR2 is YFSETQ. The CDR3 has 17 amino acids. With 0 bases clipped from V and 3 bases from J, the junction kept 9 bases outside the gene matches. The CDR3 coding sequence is TGCGCCAGCAGCTTGGTGGTTGTGGTAGCGGGGACAGATACGCAGTATTTT. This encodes CASSLVVVVAGTDTQYF.